Presented here are 16 T cell receptor beta chains from one specimen sequenced in a study of Graves' ophthalmopathy and Graves' hyperthyroidism. Amplification targeted the TCR beta CDR3 regions, with RNA transcripts as the source material. HTBI primers primed a first-round RT-PCR, and a second-round multiplex PCR followed. TCRdb processed the multiplex PCR reads anew with MiXCR; each CDR3 protein has one entry. The repertoire consists of about 180,000 distinct CDR3 sequences, with less than 45% occurring once and the leading ten covering around 5.8%. The sample was peripheral blood. These TCRs come from a middle-aged woman with Graves' ophthalmopathy.

This clonotype was counted ten times or more. The CDR3 reads CASSAGTGRYEQYF. CDR3 coding DNA: TGTGCCAGCAGCGCCGGGACAGGGCGCTACGAGCAGTACTTC. The chain employs TRBV6-5 and TRBJ2-7; 9 nucleotides align to TRBD1. Trimming cost V 6 bases and J 3 bases; bases outside gene matches: 6. In germline, CDR1 is MNHEY, CDR2 SVGAGI. The length of the CDR3 is 14 residues.

This clonotype was seen many times. The chain joins TRBV7-9 to TRBJ1-1, with 9 bases identical to TRBD1. The V gene's germline CDR1 is SEHNR and CDR2 FQNEAQ (reference sequence). V trimming: 4 bases; J trimming: 3 bases; junction bases outside the gene matches: 3. This CDR3 has 14 amino acids. The chain's CDR3 is CASSYTGGDTEAFF. In DNA, the CDR3 is TGTGCCAGCAGCTATACAGGGGGCGACACTGAAGCTTTCTTT. Combining the CDR3 with reference TRBV7-9 and TRBJ1-1 gives the whole variable domain DTGVSQNPRHKITKRGQNVTFRCDPISEHNRLYWYRQTLGQGPEFLTYFQNEAQLEKSRLLSDRFSAERPKGSFSTLEIQRTEQGDSAMYLCASSYTGGDTEAFFGQGTRLTVV.

This clonotype was observed at least ten times. The chain combines TRBV28 with TRBJ1-2; 9 bases agree with TRBD1. V shed 4 bases, J shed 8 bases, and the junction held 14 bases outside the gene matches. The germline V gene has CDR1 MDHEN and CDR2 SYDVKM. The CDR3 sequence is 16 residues long. The CDR3 DNA is TGTGCCAGCAGTTGGACCGACCCTGGACAGGGGCGAGGCTACACCTTC. It yields the protein CASSWTDPGQGRGYTF.

This chain joins TRBV7-3 and TRBJ2-5; D might be TRBD2 (7 bases). The CDR3 consists of 17 residues. In germline, CDR1 is SGHTA, CDR2 FQGTGA. V was trimmed by 2 bases and J by 3 bases, leaving 19 bases between them. In DNA form, the CDR3 reads TGTGCCAGCAGCTTAGGACATGAAGCGGGGACAAAAGAGACCCAGTACTTC. Protein: CASSLGHEAGTKETQYF.

A remark on this clonotype: The junction departs from germline at one end; a sequencing error may be responsible. Here the CDR3 reads CNARDMLETQYF. The CDR3, as DNA: TGCAATGCTAGGGACATGCTGGAGACCCAGTACTTC. The V call is TRBV20-1, the J call TRBJ2-5, with TRBD1 as a possible D gene (6 bases). The CDR3 has 12 amino acids. Germline CDR1 DFQATT, CDR2 SNEGSKA (reference sequence).

This CDR3 reads CASSHVDRLYEQYF. The CDR3 nucleotides are TGTGCCAGCAGCCATGTGGACAGATTATACGAGCAGTACTTC. The chain carries TRBV14 and TRBJ2-7; TRBD1 is a possible D gene (6 bases). Trimming took 3 bases from V and 4 from J, leaving 13 bases between them. This CDR3 spans 14 amino acids. Germline values: CDR1 SGHDN, CDR2 FVKESK.

This clonotype was detected ten times or more. The chain carries TRBV20-1 and TRBJ1-3; D ambiguous. The germline V gene has CDR1 DFQATT and CDR2 SNEGSKA (reference sequence). This CDR3 is built from 14 residues. Trimming removed 3 bases from V and 0 bases from J, with 9 bases in between. The CDR3 sequence is CSASTPSSGNTIYF. The CDR3 bases are TGCAGTGCTAGTACACCAAGCTCTGGAAACACCATATATTTT.

The table lists this clonotype with many counts. This sequence joins TRBV11-2 and TRBJ1-2; D gene unclear. This CDR3 spans 12 amino acids. Germline V gene sequence: CDR1 SGHAT, CDR2 FQNNGV. Trimming removed 1 base from V and 8 bases from J, with 8 bases in between. CDR3 in DNA: TGTGCCAGCAGCTTAGCTACAGACGGCTACACCTTC. Encoded protein: CASSLATDGYTF.

This clonotype was counted many times. This chain links TRBV6-5 with TRBJ2-5; possibly TRBD1 or TRBD2 for D (5 bases each). The CDR3 loop spans 13 amino acids. The germline CDR1 and CDR2 sequences are MNHEY and SVGAGI. V was cut by 7 bases and J by 5 bases, with 14 bases left in between. The CDR3 nucleotides are TGTGCCAGCAAGGGGCGCTCGGGGGAGACCCAGTACTTC. It codes for CASKGRSGETQYF.

The CDR3 DNA reads as TGTGCCAGCAGTTTCAACGGGATAGGGAATTCACCCCTCCACTTT. As protein: CASSFNGIGNSPLHF. The chain uses TRBV28 and TRBJ1-6; D not resolved. This CDR3 comprises 15 residues. Between the trimmed V and J ends, which lost 3 bases and 7 bases, there was a span of 13 bases. CDR1 MDHEN and CDR2 SYDVKM come from the germline V gene.

The V gene is TRBV28, the J gene TRBJ2-7, with 7 bases identical to TRBD2. CDR1 is MDHEN, CDR2 SYDVKM, per germline. The CDR3 is 15 amino acids. V lost 1 base and J lost 0; bases outside the gene matches: 3. For the CDR3, the DNA is TGTGCCAGCAGTTTATCCCAGCGGGGCTCCTACGAGCAGTACTTC. Protein: CASSLSQRGSYEQYF.

This clonotype was found many times. V and J are TRBV6-1 and TRBJ2-4, with TRBD2 matching 8 bases. CDR3 length: 16 amino acids. Trimming removed 3 bases from V and 8 bases from J; junction bases left unmatched: 12. Germline lookup yields CDR1 MNHNS and CDR2 SASEGT. In DNA form, the CDR3 reads TGTGCCAGCAGTGAGTTTGGTGCGGGAGGTTGGGACATTCAGTACTTC. Amino acid sequence: CASSEFGAGGWDIQYF.

Only one count was recorded for this clonotype. The V and J genes are TRBV6-2 or TRBV6-3 and TRBJ2-7; 10 nucleotides agree with TRBD2. The CDR3 runs to 15 residues. The trim removed 6 bases at V and 3 bases at J, leaving 8 bases unmatched. Germline V CDR1 and CDR2: MNHEY, SVGEGT. Here the CDR3 reads CASSGLAEILYEQYF. The CDR3 nucleotides read TGTGCCAGCAGCGGACTAGCGGAAATCCTCTACGAGCAGTACTTC.

The rearrangement joins TRBV27 to TRBJ1-5; no definite D call. This CDR3 contains 14 residues. The V gene lost 0 bases and the J gene lost 4 bases, with 7 bases spanning the gap. Germline V gene sequence: CDR1 MNHEY, CDR2 SMNVEV (reference sequence). The CDR3 reads CASSLSGRNQPQHF. The CDR3 nucleotides are TGTGCCAGCAGTTTATCGGGCCGGAATCAGCCCCAGCATTTT.

This clonotype was observed at least ten times. This chain uses TRBV28 with TRBJ1-5; possibly TRBD1 for D (6 bases). Trimming left V 5 bases short and J 0 bases short, with 17 bases between. The germline gives CDR1 MDHEN, CDR2 SYDVKM. This CDR3 region has 17 residues. CDR3 DNA: TGTGCCAGCAGTGACAGGACGGGAAGCTATAGCAATCAGCCCCAGCATTTT. Translating gives CASSDRTGSYSNQPQHF.

In this sample, this clonotype turned up many times. V and J are TRBV12-3 or TRBV12-4 and TRBJ1-5; no definite D call. This CDR3 spans 14 amino acids. V lost 7 bases and J lost 0, with 10 bases in between. In nucleotides, the CDR3 is TGTGCCAGCACCCGGACCGATAGCAATCAGCCCCAGCATTTT. This gives the protein CASTRTDSNQPQHF.